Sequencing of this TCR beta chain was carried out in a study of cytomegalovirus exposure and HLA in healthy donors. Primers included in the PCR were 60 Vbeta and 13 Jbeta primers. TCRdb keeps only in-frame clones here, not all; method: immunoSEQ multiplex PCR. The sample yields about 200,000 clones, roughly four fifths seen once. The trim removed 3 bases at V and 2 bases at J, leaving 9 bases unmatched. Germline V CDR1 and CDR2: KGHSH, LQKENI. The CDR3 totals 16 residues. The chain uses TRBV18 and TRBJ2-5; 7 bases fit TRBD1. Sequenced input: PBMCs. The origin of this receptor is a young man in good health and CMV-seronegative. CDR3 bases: TGTGCCAGCTCACCCAAAGGGCAGGGGGTACAAGAGACCCAGTACTTC. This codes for CASSPKGQGVQETQYF.